Listed here is a single T cell receptor (beta chain). What it binds is unknown. Tagging with unique molecular identifiers was a feature of the TCR beta cDNA libraries. Once roughly 0.85 to 11 million T cells were used, a few hundred thousand cDNA molecules resulted. TCRdb re-analysed the PCR reads in MiXCR, keeping a single row per CDR3 protein. The data contain 400,000 to 500,000 distinct CDR3 sequences, 39% of them singletons. These data are taken from a study of post-analysis software for immune sequencing data. Notes on the study in general: Same-batch samples co-clustered strongly by F measure. Controls showed significantly higher normalized Chao1 diversity than did multiple sclerosis patients.

Specimen: blood. The clonotype comes from a girl aged 2 to 9 with multiple sclerosis.

The CDR3 DNA reads as TGTGCCAGCAGGGAGGCGGGTATGAACACTGAAGCTTTCTTT. Protein sequence: CASREAGMNTEAFF. The chain employs TRBV28 and TRBJ1-1; no firm D call. Germline CDR1 MDHEN, CDR2 SYDVKM. The CDR3 totals 14 residues. V lost 6 bases and J lost 0, with 11 bases in between. Supplemented by reference TRBV28 and TRBJ1-1, the full variable domain reads DVKVTQSSRYLVKRTGEKVFLECVQDMDHENMFWYRQDPGLGLRLIYFSYDVKMKEKGDIPEGYSVSREKKERFSLILESASTNQTSMYLCASREAGMNTEAFFGQGTRLTVV.